Below, 10 T cell receptor beta chains from the same sample are listed, as sequenced in a study of T cell repertoires in cytomegalovirus infection. These receptors have no known antigen. Each CDR3 protein gets one entry after TCRdb re-called the reads with MiXCR. The sample holds approximately 470,000 distinct CDR3 sequences; more than 40% are singletons and the top ten take about 41%. The sample consisted of cultured PBMCs, taken from culture after CMV antigen stimulation. All receptors derive from a human donor in good health (CMV status not recorded). Some clones in this sample may be carry-over from other donors' samples.

This chain uses TRBV7-2 with TRBJ1-1, with D possibly TRBD1 on 6 matching bases. Trimming left V 5 bases short and J 2 bases short, with 18 bases between. Germline lookup yields CDR1 SGHTA and CDR2 FQGNSA. This CDR3 region has 16 residues. The CDR3: CASSPHQGGINTEAFF. The CDR3 bases are TGTGCCAGCAGCCCTCATCAAGGGGGGATCAACACTGAAGCTTTCTTT. The full variable domain, in which reference TRBV7-2 and TRBJ1-1 provide the parts outside the CDR3, is GAGVSQSPSNKVTEKGKDVELRCDPISGHTALYWYRQSLGQGLEFLIYFQGNSAPDKSGLPSDRFSAERTGGSVSTLTIQRTQQEDSAVYLCASSPHQGGINTEAFFGQGTRLTVV.

This clonotype has only a few counts. The chain recombines TRBV6-5 with TRBJ1-2; TRBD1 matches at 9 bases. Germline CDR1 MNHEY, CDR2 SVGAGI. The J segment lost 5 bases and the V segment lost 1 base, leaving 11 bases of the junction unmatched. This CDR3 has 17 residues. The CDR3: CASSYYAGQGGWYGYTF. The CDR3 region has the DNA TGTGCCAGCAGTTACTACGCGGGACAGGGTGGTTGGTATGGCTACACCTTC.

This clonotype came up many times. The V call is TRBV7-2, the J call TRBJ2-5; 10 nucleotides align to TRBD2. Germline lookup yields CDR1 SGHTA and CDR2 FQGNSA. After removal of 5 bases from V and 5 bases from J, the junction contained 17 bases not matched to a gene. This CDR3 region has 18 residues. Here the CDR3 DNA reads TGTGCCAGCAGCGTCCGTGGGTGGGGTAGCGGGGGGATGGAGACCCAGTACTTC. It specifies CASSVRGWGSGGMETQYF.

The chain carries TRBV4-3 and TRBJ2-1; no clear D. This CDR3 contains 16 residues. Trimming removed 1 base from V and 10 bases from J, with 20 bases in between. CDR1 and CDR2 from the germline V gene are LGHNA and YSLEER. In nucleotides, the CDR3 is TGCGCCAGCAGCCAAGTGTGGACCTCCAGATCATACGAGCAGTTCTTC. It translates to CASSQVWTSRSYEQFF.

The chain recombines TRBV5-1 with TRBJ2-1; TRBD1 is a possible D gene (6 bases). The CDR3 extends over 16 amino acids. With 7 bases removed from V and 4 bases from J, the gap between germline ends came to 21 bases. CDR1 is SGHRS and CDR2 is YFSETQ in the germline V gene. The CDR3 loop reads CASANLRQAVYNEQFF. CDR3 coding DNA: TGCGCCAGCGCGAACCTGAGACAGGCCGTTTACAATGAGCAGTTCTTC.

The chain recombines TRBV4-1 with TRBJ2-3, with D hard to call. Germline V gene data show CDR1 as MGHRA and CDR2 as YSYEKL. V lost 5 bases and J 4 bases, leaving 10 bases between the germline ends. The CDR3 has 13 amino acids. CDR3 sequence: CASSGPGADTQYF. CDR3 coding DNA: TGCGCCAGCAGCGGACCTGGGGCAGATACGCAGTATTTT.

This clonotype was counted between two and nine times. This rearrangement joins TRBV7-2 to TRBJ1-3; perhaps TRBD1 as D (5 bases). The ends were cut back, 5 bases at V and 5 bases at J, with 13 bases in the middle. Germline assignment: CDR1 SGHTA and CDR2 FQGNSA. CDR3 length: 14 amino acids. This chain's CDR3 is CASSPRGSRNTIYF. The CDR3 DNA reads TGTGCCAGCAGCCCGAGGGGTTCTCGAAACACCATATATTTT.

This chain joins TRBV27 and TRBJ2-1; TRBD2 agrees at 8 bases. V lost 5 bases, J lost 6 bases, and 9 bases stayed unmatched. The CDR3 spans 15 residues. In germline, CDR1 is MNHEY, CDR2 SMNVEV (reference sequence). The CDR3 here is CASSAFGTRGNEQFF. CDR3 nucleotide sequence: TGTGCCAGCAGTGCCTTCGGGACTAGGGGCAATGAGCAGTTCTTC.

The rearrangement joins TRBV3-1 to TRBJ2-5; D is unclear. Trimming pared 0 bases from V and 2 bases from J, leaving 7 bases between. Germline assignment: CDR1 LGHDT and CDR2 YNNKEL (reference sequence). CDR3 size: 14 residues. The chain's CDR3 is CASSQENGQETQYF. The CDR3 DNA is TGTGCCAGCAGCCAAGAGAACGGACAAGAGACCCAGTACTTC.

The chain has TRBV15 and TRBJ2-1; 8 bases are shared with TRBD2. Germline V gives CDR1 LNHNV, CDR2 YYDKDF (reference sequence). This CDR3 contains 17 residues. J was trimmed by 1 base and V by 4 bases; bases with no gene match: 9. CDR3 in amino acids: CATSKPPGLGSYNEQFF. The CDR3 DNA reads TGTGCCACCAGCAAACCCCCGGGACTAGGGTCCTACAATGAGCAGTTCTTC.